This section outlines one T cell receptor beta chain sequence together with its context. The junction had 10 bases not matched to a gene; V was cut back by 4 bases and J by 3 bases. Germline loops: CDR1 SGHVS, CDR2 FQNEAQ. The CDR3 runs to 16 residues. The data derive from a study of blood T cell repertoires in COVID-19. Overall study: The analysed material was cDNA or gDNA that came from T cells, B-cell-depleted T cells, or PBMCs.

Sequencing used immunoSEQ multiplex PCR; TCRdb keeps in-frame clones, though not all of them. The sample lists 140,000 to 150,000 clones; 70% to 90% were seen once. One Seattle source followed patients from active infection through their disease course. The material sequenced was peripheral blood. The chain carries TRBV7-8 and TRBJ1-1, with TRBD1 identical over 8 bases. The receptor was derived from a woman in her fifties or sixties with COVID-19, enrolled during active disease. The CDR3 nucleotides are TGTGCCAGCAGCTATTGGACAGGGAGCCAGGACACTGAAGCTTTCTTT. Its translation is CASSYWTGSQDTEAFF.